This TCR beta chain was obtained from a study of cytomegalovirus exposure and HLA in healthy donors. General study results and limits: CMV serostatus alone was available as immune exposure information. In presence/absence analyses, roughly uniform sequencing depth across donors was assumed. Donors belonging to an Asian-associated ancestry cluster reportedly showed fewer N-insertions in productive TCRs than the 666-donor mean, according to what a later analysis found.

V lost 1 base to trimming and J lost 4 bases; unmatched junction nucleotides: 5. The CDR3 is made up of 14 amino acids. Germline V CDR1 and CDR2: SGHRS, YFSETQ. Primers included in the PCR were 60 Vbeta and 13 Jbeta primers. Sequencing used immunoSEQ multiplex PCR; TCRdb keeps in-frame clones, though not all of them. This sample's table reports 50,000 to 70,000 clones. Concerning this clone: The antigen is not known.

V usage is TRBV5-1 and J usage is TRBJ2-7; 7 positions agree with TRBD1. Sequencing was performed on PBMCs. The sequence was obtained from a woman younger than 30 in good health and CMV-seronegative. The CDR3 nucleotides read TGCGCCAGCAGCTTGAGGGACAGTGTGTACGAGCAGTACTTC. It specifies CASSLRDSVYEQYF.